The 6 T cell receptor beta chains listed next were all sequenced from one sample in a study of T cells after yellow fever vaccination. TCRdb processed the 5' RACE reads anew with MiXCR; each CDR3 protein has one entry. Among approximately 300,000 distinct CDR3 sequences, around 10% were seen once, and the ten largest hold 3% to 3.5%. Material: CD4+ T cells sorted from PBMCs, obtained 45 days after the yellow fever booster vaccination. Source of these receptors: a man aged 18 to 35 who received the YFV17D yellow fever vaccine.

V usage is TRBV3-1 and J usage is TRBJ1-5; the D gene is possibly TRBD1 (5 bases). The germline V gene has CDR1 LGHDT and CDR2 YNNKEL (reference sequence). Trimming took 3 bases from V and 7 from J, leaving 13 bases between them. CDR3 length equals 14 residues. This CDR3 reads CASSQRWGEQPQHF. DNA of the CDR3: TGTGCCAGCAGCCAGAGATGGGGCGAGCAGCCCCAGCATTTT. The variable domain in full, with the rest retrieved from reference TRBV3-1 and TRBJ1-5, is DTAVSQTPKYLVTQMGNDKSIKCEQNLGHDTMYWYKQDSKKFLKIMFSYNNKELIINETVPNRFSPKSPDKAHLNLHINSLELGDSAVYFCASSQRWGEQPQHFGDGTRLSIL.

CDR3 in amino acids: CSRGDSYNEQFF. CDR3 nucleotide sequence: TGCAGCCGGGGAGATTCCTACAATGAGCAGTTCTTC. The chain links TRBV29-1 to TRBJ2-1, with D possibly matching TRBD2 (5 bases). The CDR3 contains 12 residues. CDR1 SQVTM and CDR2 ANQGSEA come from the germline V gene. V gave up 8 bases and J gave up 1 base, with 9 bases separating them.

This clonotype was observed at least ten times. The rearrangement joins TRBV7-9 to TRBJ1-6; tentatively, D is TRBD1 (5 bases). Germline V gene data show CDR1 as SEHNR and CDR2 as FQNEAQ (reference sequence). V lost 4 bases, J lost 4 bases, and 14 bases lay in between. The CDR3 loop spans 16 amino acids. The DNA of the CDR3 is TGTGCCAGCAGCTGGGACGCTCAGGCATATAATTCACCCCTCCACTTT. It specifies CASSWDAQAYNSPLHF.

This rearrangement joins TRBV4-3 to TRBJ2-2; D call uncertain. This CDR3 has 15 residues. Between the trimmed V and J ends, which lost 0 bases and 7 bases, there was a span of 12 bases. Germline V CDR1 and CDR2: LGHNA, YSLEER. The CDR3 loop reads CASSQESRFVGELFF. Here the CDR3 DNA reads TGCGCCAGCAGCCAAGAGTCCCGGTTCGTCGGGGAGCTGTTTTTT.

CDR3 nucleotide sequence: TGTGCCAGCAGGAGTAGCGTGCTGGGCACAGATACGCAGTATTTT. Translation gives CASRSSVLGTDTQYF. The chain has TRBV28 and TRBJ2-3; perhaps TRBD2 as D (5 bases). V dropped 6 bases and J dropped 1 base, with 14 bases sitting between them. This CDR3 has 15 amino acids. Germline lookup yields CDR1 MDHEN and CDR2 SYDVKM.

V gene TRBV19 combines with J gene TRBJ1-3, with unresolved D. The CDR3 consists of 15 residues. The V gene lost 6 bases and the J gene lost 0 bases, with 12 bases spanning the gap. Germline lookup yields CDR1 LNHDA and CDR2 SQIVND (reference sequence). Here the CDR3 reads CASRSARVSGNTIYF. The CDR3, as DNA: TGTGCCAGTAGGTCAGCGCGGGTCTCTGGAAACACCATATATTTT.